The rows below give T cell receptor beta chains drawn from one sample of a study of PD-1 blockade in mismatch repair-deficient tumors. Clones were read by immunoSEQ multiplex PCR, and TCRdb kept only the in-frame ones, dropping some. Altogether 100,000 to 150,000 clones are present, around 86% being singletons, with the ten largest covering roughly 14%. The sequencing here drew on peripheral blood, taken 44 weeks after starting pembrolizumab. The receptors were gathered from an adult with mismatch repair-deficient cancer. Each CDR3 is given with its conserved first and last residue. The D gene is left open where the match is weak. Some rows have no size entry. The others give once, few or many, or a class for an expanded clone.

.,TRBJ2-7,TRBV27,.,TGTGCCAGCAGTTTATTTGGGAGCCTCACCTACGAGCAGTACTTC,CASSLFGSLTYEQYF
.,TRBJ2-1,TRBV29-1,.,TGCAGCGTCCGACCAACGCCAGACAATGAGCAGTTCTTC,CSVRPTPDNEQFF
.,TRBJ2-7,TRBV2,.,TGTGCCAGCAGTAAGACAGGTTCTACGGAGTCCTACGAGCAGTACTTC,CASSKTGSTESYEQYF
.,TRBJ2-1,TRBV6-6,.,TGTGCCAGCAGTTACTCCCTTGGCAGGGGCAATGAGCAGTTCTTC,CASSYSLGRGNEQFF
.,TRBJ1-5,TRBV27,.,TGTGCCAGCAGACCGGCAGGCAATCAGCCCCAGCATTTT,CASRPAGNQPQHF
TRBD2,TRBJ2-7,TRBV6-5,.,TGTGCCAGCAGTCCTATAGGACTAGCGGCCTACGAGCAGTACTTC,CASSPIGLAAYEQYF
.,TRBJ2-7,TRBV12-5,.,TGTGCTAGTGGTCCCCAGACAGGCCGATTCTACGAGCAGTACTTC,CASGPQTGRFYEQYF
.,TRBJ2-7,TRBV7-9,.,TGTGCCAGCAGCCGTCCCGGGACGGGGATCTACGAGCAGTACTTC,CASSRPGTGIYEQYF
.,TRBJ2-7,TRBV21-1,.,TGTGCCAGCAGCAGGAAACAGGGGGCCGAGCAGTACTTC,CASSRKQGAEQYF
TRBD1,TRBJ1-2,TRBV9,.,TGTGCCAGCAGCCCCCAGGGACAGGAATATGGTGGCTACACCTTC,CASSPQGQEYGGYTF
.,TRBJ1-1,TRBV5-4,.,TGTGCCAGCAGCTCCCCTAAAAGCGCAAACACTGAAGCTTTCTTT,CASSSPKSANTEAFF
TRBD2,TRBJ2-5,TRBV30,.,TGTGCCTGGAGTGTAGGGACTAGCGGCCAAGAGACCCAGTACTTC,CAWSVGTSGQETQYF
TRBD2,TRBJ2-1,TRBV9,.,TGTGCCAGCAGCGTAGGGGGAGGGACTAGCGGGAGCTATGAGCAGTTCTTC,CASSVGGGTSGSYEQFF
.,TRBJ2-2,TRBV11-2,.,TGTGCCAGCAGCTTAATGGGAAACACCGGGGAGCTGTTTTTT,CASSLMGNTGELFF
TRBD2,TRBJ2-7,TRBV6-1,.,TGTGCCAGCAGTTATACGGGGGGATCCTACGAGCAGTACTTC,CASSYTGGSYEQYF
.,TRBJ1-1,TRBV23-1,.,TGCGCCAGCCGTAGGGGGGAAAACACTGAAGCTTTCTTT,CASRRGENTEAFF
TRBD2,TRBJ2-5,TRBV9,once,TGTGCCAGCAGCGTAGCCCCAGCGGGAGGAAAAGAGACCCAGTACTTC,CASSVAPAGGKETQYF
TRBD2,TRBJ2-1,TRBV4-3,few,TGCGCCAGCAGCTTCGGGACTAGCGGCTACAATGAGCAGTTCTTC,CASSFGTSGYNEQFF